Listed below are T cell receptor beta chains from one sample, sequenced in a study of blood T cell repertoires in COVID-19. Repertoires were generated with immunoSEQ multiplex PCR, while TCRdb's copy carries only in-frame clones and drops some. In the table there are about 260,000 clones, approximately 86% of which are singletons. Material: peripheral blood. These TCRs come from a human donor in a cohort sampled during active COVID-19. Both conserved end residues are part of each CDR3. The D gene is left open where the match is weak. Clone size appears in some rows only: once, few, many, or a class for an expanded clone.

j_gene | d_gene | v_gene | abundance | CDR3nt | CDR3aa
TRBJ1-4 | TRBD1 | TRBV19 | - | TGTGCCAGTTCGGACAGGGGGGGCAATGAAAAACTGTTTTTT | CASSDRGGNEKLFF
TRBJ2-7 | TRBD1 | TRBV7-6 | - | TGTGCCAGCAGCTTAGGAGGACAGGGTTCCTACGAGCAGTACTTC | CASSLGGQGSYEQYF
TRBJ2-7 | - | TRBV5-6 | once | TGTGCCAGCAGCACATACAGGAAAACTTCCTACGAGCAGTACTTC | CASSTYRKTSYEQYF
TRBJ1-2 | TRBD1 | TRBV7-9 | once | TGTGCCAGCAGCTCCACCCGGGACAGAACTAACTATGGCTACACCTTC | CASSSTRDRTNYGYTF
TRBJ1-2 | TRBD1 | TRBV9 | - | TGTGCCAGCAGCGTAGGGGCAGGGGGTAACTATGGCTACACCTTC | CASSVGAGGNYGYTF
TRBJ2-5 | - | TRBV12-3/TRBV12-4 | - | TGTGCCAGCACCCTAGGGACTGTTAAGACCCAGTACTTC | CASTLGTVKTQYF
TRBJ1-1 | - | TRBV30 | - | TGTGCCTGGAGTCCTGACAGGTATGAAGCTTTCTTT | CAWSPDRYEAFF
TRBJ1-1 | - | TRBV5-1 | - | TGCGCCAGCAGCTTTCGGTTGAACACTGAAGCTTTCTTT | CASSFRLNTEAFF
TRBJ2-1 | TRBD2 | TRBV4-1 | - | TGCGCCAGCAGCCATCCTAGGGCGGGACTAGCGGGGGGCTATGAGCAGTTCTTC | CASSHPRAGLAGGYEQFF
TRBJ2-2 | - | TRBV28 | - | TGTGCCAGCAGTGGCAACAGGCCTTTGGGCACCGGGGAGCTGTTTTTT | CASSGNRPLGTGELFF
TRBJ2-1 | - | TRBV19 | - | TGTGCCAGTAGTATCCACCTTCAGGGGAATGAGCAGTTCTTC | CASSIHLQGNEQFF
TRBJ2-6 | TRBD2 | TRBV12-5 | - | TGTGCTAGTGGTTTGGCCCTCCTGGGAGGGGTTCCCTCTGGGGCCAACGTCCTGACTTTC | CASGLALLGGVPSGANVLTF
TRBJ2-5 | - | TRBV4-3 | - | TGCGCCAGCAGCAAACAGGGTGGGGAGACCCAGTACTTC | CASSKQGGETQYF
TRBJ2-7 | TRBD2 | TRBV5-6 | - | TGTGCCAGCAGCGGAACCGGGACTAGCAGGTACGAGCAGTACTTC | CASSGTGTSRYEQYF
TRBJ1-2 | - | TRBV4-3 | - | TGCGCCAGCAGCCAAGAAGGTACAGGCCCCAGTAGGTATGGCTACACCTTC | CASSQEGTGPSRYGYTF
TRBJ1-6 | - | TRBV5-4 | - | TGTGCCAGCAGCTTGAAGGGGGAGCCCTATAATTCACCCCTCCACTTT | CASSLKGEPYNSPLHF
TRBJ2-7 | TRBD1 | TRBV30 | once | TGTGCCATATCGACAGGGACGAAGGCAGGCGAGCAGTACTTC | CAISTGTKAGEQYF
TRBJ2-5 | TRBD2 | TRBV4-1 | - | TGCGCCAGCAGCCAAGGCGGGGGGGCGGGAGAGACCCAGTACTTC | CASSQGGGAGETQYF
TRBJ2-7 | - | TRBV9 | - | TGTGCCAGCAGCGTAGCGGCAGGCTCTGCCTACGAGCAGTACTTC | CASSVAAGSAYEQYF
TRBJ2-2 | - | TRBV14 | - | TGTGCCAGCAGCCTATTCGGAGGGACGGGGACGAACACCGGGGAGCTGTTTTTT | CASSLFGGTGTNTGELFF
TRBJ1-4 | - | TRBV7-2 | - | TGTGCCAGCAGCTCAATTCAGGGCTTGGATGAAAAACTGTTTTTT | CASSSIQGLDEKLFF
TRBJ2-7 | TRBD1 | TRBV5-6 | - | TGTGCCAGCAGCTTACAGGGGGCGGACTACGAGCAGTACTTC | CASSLQGADYEQYF
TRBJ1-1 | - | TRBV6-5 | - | TGTGCCAGCAGCGTCCAAATCAGTCGGAACACTGAAGCTTTCTTT | CASSVQISRNTEAFF
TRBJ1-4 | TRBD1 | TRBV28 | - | TGTGCCAGCGGACAGGGAAGTGAAAAACTGTTTTTT | CASGQGSEKLFF
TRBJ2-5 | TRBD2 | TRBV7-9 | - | TGTGCCAGCAGTACGGGGACTAGTGTACAAGAGACCCAGTACTTC | CASSTGTSVQETQYF
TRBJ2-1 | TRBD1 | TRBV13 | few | TGTGCCAGCAGGAGCCGGGACAGGGGCAATGAGCAGTTCTTC | CASRSRDRGNEQFF
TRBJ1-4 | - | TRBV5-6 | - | TGTGCCAGCAGCGGGCCCGGCGCCTATCCCAATGAAAAACTGTTTTTT | CASSGPGAYPNEKLFF
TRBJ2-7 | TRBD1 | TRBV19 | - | TGTGCCAGTGGGACAGGGGACTACGAGCAGTACTTC | CASGTGDYEQYF